This T cell receptor beta chain stems from a study of technical replicates of blood from several donors. Here immunoSEQ multiplex PCR was the method, and the copy in TCRdb shows in-frame clones only, minus some. The profile shows more than 65,000 clones, 91% of them singletons. The J segment lost 3 bases and the V segment lost 2 bases, leaving 0 bases of the junction unmatched. Per germline, CDR1 MNHEY and CDR2 SMNVEV (reference sequence). The CDR3 totals 14 residues. Specimen: T cells isolated from PBMCs. This clonotype was sampled from a human donor in good health. Some clones in this sample may be carry-over from other donors' samples. The rearrangement links TRBV27 to TRBJ2-1, with 8 bases identical to TRBD2. As DNA, the CDR3 is TGTGCCAGCAGTTTAGGGACTAGCTACAATGAGCAGTTCTTC. Protein sequence: CASSLGTSYNEQFF.